The 11 T cell receptor beta chains below come from one sample, sequenced in a study of T cells in Graves' hyperthyroidism and ophthalmopathy. The CDR3 regions of TCR beta were amplified from RNA transcripts. TCR CDR3 underwent first-round RT-PCR with the HTBI primer set. TCRdb passed the multiplex PCR reads through MiXCR, listing each CDR3 protein once. The sample has fewer than 650,000 distinct CDR3 sequences, roughly 14% seen once. Input material: blood. The receptors derive from a woman between 40 and 50 years old with Graves' ophthalmopathy.

The table lists this clonotype with many counts. This may stem from a read error, because a much larger clone lies one nucleotide away. The V call is TRBV25-1, the J call TRBJ2-7, with TRBD2 as a possible D gene (5 bases). Germline V CDR1 and CDR2: MGHDK, SYGVNS. The V and J ends lost 3 bases and 0 bases respectively, with 6 bases between them. The CDR3 totals 13 residues. The CDR3 loop is CASSDGNSYEQYF. The CDR3 DNA follows: TGTGCCAGCAGTGACGGGAACTCCTACGAGCAGTACTTC.

The chain uses TRBV6-1 and TRBJ1-2; D is unclear. The germline V gene encodes CDR1 MNHNS and CDR2 SASEGT. The CDR3 length is 13 residues. V lost 6 bases to trimming and J lost 3 bases, with 11 bases between them. The CDR3 sequence: CASRDDGHYGYTF. Written as DNA, the CDR3 is TGTGCCAGCAGGGATGACGGACACTATGGCTACACCTTC.

This clonotype was seen repeatedly, ten times or more. The chain has TRBV4-2 and TRBJ1-3; perhaps TRBD1 as D (5 bases). The ends were cut back, 7 bases at V and 8 bases at J, with 15 bases in the middle. The germline V gene encodes CDR1 LGHNA and CDR2 YNFKEQ. This CDR3 is 13 amino acids long. CDR3 bases: TGTGCCAGCACACAGGAGCCCCGGGACACCATATATTTT. Protein product: CASTQEPRDTIYF.

At least ten counts were recorded for this clonotype. The rearrangement uses TRBV7-2 and TRBJ2-7; the match to TRBD2 covers 9 bases. Per the germline V gene, CDR1 is SGHTA and CDR2 is FQGNSA. Unmatched junction bases numbered 4, after V lost 5 bases and J lost 2 bases. This CDR3 region has 14 residues. CDR3 residues: CASSPSGATYEQYF. Here the CDR3 DNA reads TGTGCCAGCAGCCCTAGCGGGGCCACCTACGAGCAGTACTTC.

This clonotype was detected only a few times. The chain employs TRBV6-2 or TRBV6-3 and TRBJ1-1, with 8 positions matching TRBD1. The CDR3 is 16 residues long. The V gene's germline CDR1 is MNHEY and CDR2 SVGEGT. Losses at the gene ends were 4 bases for V and 0 bases for J; bases not matched to a gene: 7. The CDR3 nucleotides are TGTGCCAGCAGTTCCCGGGCAGGGGGCCTGAACACTGAAGCTTTCTTT. Amino acids: CASSSRAGGLNTEAFF.

This clonotype has ten or more counts. This sequence joins TRBV12-3 or TRBV12-4 and TRBJ1-1, with 7 nucleotides matching TRBD1. This CDR3 spans 14 amino acids. With 6 bases clipped from V and 7 bases from J, the junction kept 11 bases outside the gene matches. In DNA, the CDR3 is TGTGCCAGCAGAACCGGGACACCAGGGGGTGAAGCTTTCTTT. This translates into CASRTGTPGGEAFF.

This clonotype was seen only a few times. The chain uses TRBV2 and TRBJ1-5; D gene ambiguous. The CDR3 runs 13 residues. Germline V lookup: CDR1 SNHLY, CDR2 FYNNEI. Between the trimmed V and J ends, which lost 1 base and 15 bases, there was a span of 16 bases. CDR3 DNA: TGTGCCAGCAGTGAAGAAAAGACAAGGACGTTGCATTTT. Encoded protein: CASSEEKTRTLHF.

This clonotype has at least ten counts. The V and J genes are TRBV2 and TRBJ2-7, with 8 bases matching TRBD2. The CDR3 totals 14 residues. Germline V gives CDR1 SNHLY, CDR2 FYNNEI. V lost 2 bases, J lost 3 bases, and 3 bases stayed unmatched. DNA of the CDR3: TGTGCCAGCAGTGAAATTGGGACTAGCTACGAGCAGTACTTC. Encoded protein: CASSEIGTSYEQYF.

This clonotype showed up many times. This chain connects TRBV24-1 to TRBJ2-5, with a possible D match to TRBD2 (6 bases). V was pared by 7 bases and J by 2 bases, with 13 bases between. Per germline, CDR1 KGHDR and CDR2 SFDVKD. This CDR3 is built from 14 residues. The CDR3 is CATRSAGRQETQYF. In DNA, the CDR3 is TGTGCCACCAGATCAGCAGGGAGGCAAGAGACCCAGTACTTC.

This clonotype has at least ten counts. V usage is TRBV7-2 and J usage is TRBJ1-5; the D is unclear. V shed 5 bases and J shed 2 bases, with 10 bases lying between them. Germline V gives CDR1 SGHTA, CDR2 FQGNSA. This CDR3 region has 14 residues. In DNA form, the CDR3 reads TGTGCCAGCAGCGGAAGTTCCGGCAATCAGCCCCAGCATTTT. This encodes CASSGSSGNQPQHF. Using reference TRBV7-2 and TRBJ1-5 for the parts outside the CDR3, the full variable domain is GAGVSQSPSNKVTEKGKDVELRCDPISGHTALYWYRQSLGQGLEFLIYFQGNSAPDKSGLPSDRFSAERTGGSVSTLTIQRTQQEDSAVYLCASSGSSGNQPQHFGDGTRLSIL.

This chain links TRBV4-1 with TRBJ1-1; 7 bases are shared with TRBD1. Germline-derived CDR1 and CDR2 are MGHRA and YSYEKL. Germline trimming cut 4 bases from V and 1 base from J; bases unmatched to any gene: 6. This CDR3 region has 15 residues. CDR3 coding DNA: TGCGCCAGCAGCCCAATCTGGGACAGGAACACTGAAGCTTTCTTT. Its protein is CASSPIWDRNTEAFF.